This T cell receptor beta chain was observed in a study of blood T cell repertoires in COVID-19. The CDR3 sequence is 14 residues long. Per germline, CDR1 MNHEY and CDR2 SVGAGI. The V gene lost 2 bases and the J gene lost 5 bases, with 12 bases spanning the gap. Repertoires were generated with immunoSEQ multiplex PCR, while TCRdb's copy carries only in-frame clones and drops some. The table lists around 170,000 clones, over 90% of them singletons. The receptor's source is a middle-aged man with acute or convalescent COVID-19. The V gene is TRBV6-5, the J gene TRBJ1-2; the D gene is possibly TRBD1 (5 bases). The sequencing sample was made of peripheral blood. For the CDR3, the DNA is TGTGCCAGCAGTTACCGCCCCCAGGGTTATGGCTACACCTTC. Its translation is CASSYRPQGYGYTF.